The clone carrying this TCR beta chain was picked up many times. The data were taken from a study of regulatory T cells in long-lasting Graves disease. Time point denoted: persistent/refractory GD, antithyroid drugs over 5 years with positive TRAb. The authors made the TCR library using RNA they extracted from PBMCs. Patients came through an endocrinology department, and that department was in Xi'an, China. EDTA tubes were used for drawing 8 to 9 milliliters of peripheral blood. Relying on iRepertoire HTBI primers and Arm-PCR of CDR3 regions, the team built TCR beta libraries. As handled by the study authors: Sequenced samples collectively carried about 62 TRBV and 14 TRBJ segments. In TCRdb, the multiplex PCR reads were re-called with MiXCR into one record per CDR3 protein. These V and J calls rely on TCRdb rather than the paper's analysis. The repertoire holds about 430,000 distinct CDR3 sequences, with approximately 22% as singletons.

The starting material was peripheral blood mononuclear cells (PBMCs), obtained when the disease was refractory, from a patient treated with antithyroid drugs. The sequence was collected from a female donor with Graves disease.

The DNA of the CDR3 is TGTGCCAGCAGTTTTGTCCCCGGGACAGGCAAAAACATTCAGTACTTC. Its protein is CASSFVPGTGKNIQYF. The genes are TRBV27 and TRBJ2-4, with 8 bases aligning to TRBD1. J gave up 3 bases and V 3 bases, and 7 bases lay outside the gene matches. This CDR3 has 16 amino acids. Looked up from germline, CDR1 is MNHEY and CDR2 is SMNVEV (reference sequence).